Listed below are T cell receptor beta chains from one sample, sequenced in a study of identical twins. TCRdb itself ran the 5' RACE reads through MiXCR, one entry per CDR3 protein. The sample holds some 1,600,000 distinct CDR3 sequences, 32% seen once. Sequencing was done on a sample of cord blood. These receptors came from a newborn girl in good health. Each CDR3 is given with its conserved first and last residue. D genes are given only for firm matches. Where a row states a size, it is once, few, many or the class of an expanded clone; other rows omit it.

J gene,clone size,D gene,V gene,CDR3 protein,CDR3 DNA
TRBJ1-2,few,.,TRBV6-1,CASIRQANYGYTF,TGTGCCAGCATCCGACAGGCTAACTATGGCTACACCTTC
TRBJ2-7,.,.,TRBV7-2,CASSLANRVYEQYF,TGTGCCAGCAGCTTAGCGAACAGGGTCTACGAGCAGTACTTC
TRBJ2-3,.,TRBD1,TRBV2,CASSLQGGRTDTQYF,TGTGCCAGCAGCCTACAGGGGGGCAGGACAGATACGCAGTATTTT
TRBJ1-2,.,.,TRBV6-1,CASSEFVGGYGYTF,TGTGCCAGCAGTGAATTTGTCGGGGGGTATGGCTACACCTTC
TRBJ2-1,few,.,TRBV11-3,CASGGTSSYNEQFF,TGTGCCAGCGGAGGGACTTCTTCCTACAATGAGCAGTTCTTC
TRBJ2-3,few,TRBD2,TRBV6-5,CASSYTTSGRAQRMGTDTQYF,TGTGCCAGCAGTTACACTACTAGCGGGAGGGCCCAAAGAATGGGCACAGATACGCAGTATTTT
TRBJ1-1,.,.,TRBV10-3,CAISAIGQNTEAFF,TGTGCCATCAGTGCAATAGGACAGAACACTGAAGCTTTCTTT
TRBJ2-1,few,.,TRBV5-1,CASSLRGGAVDEQFF,TGCGCCAGCAGCCTTAGGGGGGGAGCTGTGGATGAGCAGTTCTTC
TRBJ1-2,.,.,TRBV27,CASSLVPQGSEGYTF,TGTGCCAGCAGTTTAGTCCCTCAGGGGAGTGAGGGCTACACCTTC
TRBJ2-3,few,TRBD2,TRBV4-1,CASSALAGATDTQYF,TGCGCCAGCAGCGCACTAGCGGGGGCCACAGATACGCAGTATTTT
TRBJ1-2,.,TRBD1,TRBV27,CASSPREGAGYGYTF,TGTGCCAGCAGTCCCCGGGAGGGGGCGGGCTATGGCTACACCTTC
TRBJ2-5,.,.,TRBV20-1,CSASSGGGQYNEQYF,TGCAGTGCTAGTTCCGGCGGGGGCCAATACAATGAGCAGTACTTC
TRBJ1-1,.,.,TRBV6-5,CASSFPLVSGNEAFF,TGTGCCAGCAGTTTCCCCCTTGTCAGTGGTAATGAAGCTTTCTTT
TRBJ1-2,.,TRBD1,TRBV20-1,CSAREPGQGYGYTF,TGCAGTGCTAGAGAACCGGGACAGGGCTATGGCTACACCTTC
TRBJ2-1,many,.,TRBV12-3/TRBV12-4,CASSLRTGYNEQFF,TGTGCCAGCAGTTTACGGACTGGCTACAATGAGCAGTTCTTC
TRBJ2-3,few,.,TRBV6-6,CASSYSTVPDTQYF,TGTGCCAGCAGTTACTCGACCGTCCCAGATACGCAGTATTTT
TRBJ1-1,.,.,TRBV6-1,CASTARTHTEAFF,TGTGCCAGCACGGCCAGGACCCACACTGAAGCTTTCTTT
TRBJ2-7,few,.,TRBV13,CASSLRGYGTASSYEQYF,TGTGCCAGCAGCTTAAGAGGTTACGGGACGGCGAGCTCCTACGAGCAGTACTTC
TRBJ2-1,.,.,TRBV4-2,CASSQEFWGATLDNEQFF,TGTGCCAGCAGCCAAGAATTCTGGGGGGCGACTTTGGACAATGAGCAGTTCTTC
TRBJ1-4,.,TRBD1,TRBV6-5,CASRMDRAPNEKLFF,TGTGCCAGCAGGATGGACAGGGCACCGAATGAAAAACTGTTTTTT
TRBJ2-7,many,TRBD1,TRBV29-1,CSVEGQGLYEQYF,TGCAGCGTTGAGGGACAGGGACTATACGAGCAGTACTTC
TRBJ1-5,.,.,TRBV19,CASSIVNGGSNQPQHF,TGTGCCAGTAGTATAGTGAATGGCGGATCCAATCAGCCCCAGCATTTT
TRBJ2-3,.,.,TRBV7-2,CASSWGDHTDTQYF,TGTGCCAGCAGCTGGGGAGACCACACAGATACGCAGTATTTT
TRBJ2-6,.,.,TRBV29-1,CSAWGIGSSGANVLTF,TGCAGCGCTTGGGGTATCGGGAGCTCTGGGGCCAACGTCCTGACTTTC
TRBJ2-5,few,TRBD2,TRBV29-1,CSVETLAGYEETQYF,TGCAGCGTTGAGACACTAGCGGGATATGAAGAGACCCAGTACTTC
TRBJ1-5,.,.,TRBV12-3/TRBV12-4,CASSFARGVNQPQHF,TGTGCCAGCAGTTTTGCCCGGGGGGTCAATCAGCCCCAGCATTTT
TRBJ2-5,few,TRBD2,TRBV7-6,CASSYRGLAEETQYF,TGTGCCAGCAGCTACCGAGGACTAGCTGAAGAGACCCAGTACTTC
TRBJ2-7,.,.,TRBV2,CASSERGFRSCEQYF,TGTGCCAGCAGTGAAAGGGGGTTTAGATCCTGCGAGCAGTACTTC
TRBJ1-4,.,TRBD1,TRBV7-9,CASSQSGTGRAKLFF,TGTGCCAGCAGCCAGTCCGGGACAGGGAGGGCAAAACTGTTTTTT
TRBJ2-7,.,.,TRBV12-3/TRBV12-4,CASSPSTGPGRYF,TGTGCCAGCAGTCCTTCGACAGGCCCCGGTCGGTACTTC
TRBJ2-3,few,.,TRBV2,CASSEPRGTDTQYF,TGTGCCAGCAGTGAACCCAGGGGCACAGATACGCAGTATTTT
TRBJ2-1,.,TRBD2,TRBV5-1,CASSIGLVSNEQFF,TGCGCCAGCAGCATCGGACTAGTCAGCAATGAGCAGTTCTTC
TRBJ1-2,.,.,TRBV28,CASSFGGQVYGYTF,TGTGCCAGCAGTTTTGGAGGCCAGGTCTATGGCTACACCTTC
TRBJ2-7,.,TRBD2,TRBV12-3/TRBV12-4,CASSSKRLARSSYEQYF,TGTGCCAGCAGTTCTAAGCGACTAGCCAGGAGCTCCTACGAGCAGTACTTC
TRBJ1-2,.,TRBD1,TRBV29-1,CSAGQGGIYTF,TGCAGCGCGGGACAGGGTGGAATCTACACCTTC
TRBJ2-1,few,.,TRBV6-2/TRBV6-3,CASSYLFSRTGLLSYNEQFF,TGTGCCAGCAGTTACTTGTTTTCCCGGACTGGCTTACTCTCCTACAATGAGCAGTTCTTC